Shown below are 18 T cell receptor beta chains from a single sample sequenced in a study of T cell responses to AZD1222 COVID-19 vaccine. Some clones are missing from TCRdb's copy, which holds only in-frame ones; the method was immunoSEQ multiplex PCR. The sample holds some 150,000 clones, roughly 90% seen once. The sample was peripheral blood, taken on day 0 of AZD1222 vaccination. The receptors here all came from an adult in good health.

The J gene is TRBJ1-3, the V gene TRBV5-1, with 7 nucleotides matching TRBD1. Looked up from germline, CDR1 is SGHRS and CDR2 is YFSETQ. V trimming: 0 bases; J trimming: 2 bases; junction bases outside the gene matches: 5. CDR3 length: 16 amino acids. The CDR3 coding sequence is TGCGCCAGCAGCTTGGTAGGGGGCCTCACTGGAAACACCATATATTTT. It yields the protein CASSLVGGLTGNTIYF.

CDR3 sequence: CASSLAGAADTQYF. The CDR3 DNA reads as TGTGCCAGCAGTCTAGCGGGGGCAGCAGATACGCAGTATTTT. The rearrangement joins TRBV28 to TRBJ2-3, with TRBD2 matching 10 bases. From germline, CDR1 is MDHEN and CDR2 SYDVKM. The CDR3 is 14 amino acids. V was pared by 5 bases and J by 4 bases, with 3 bases of the junction left unmatched.

This chain connects TRBV6-5 to TRBJ1-1; D unclear. The CDR3 sequence is 13 residues long. Germline assignment: CDR1 MNHEY and CDR2 SVGAGI. Trimming took 6 bases from V and 2 from J, leaving 10 bases between them. The CDR3 coding sequence is TGTGCCAGCAGCCTCCAGAGAAACACTGAAGCTTTCTTT. This gives the protein CASSLQRNTEAFF.

V usage is TRBV5-1 and J usage is TRBJ2-2; 11 positions match TRBD2. J lost 2 bases, V lost 4 bases, and 7 bases had no gene match. CDR1 and CDR2 from the germline V gene are SGHRS and YFSETQ. CDR3 size: 17 residues. The CDR3 sequence: CASSPRTSGFNTGELFF. The CDR3 DNA sequence: TGCGCCAGCAGCCCGAGGACTAGCGGGTTCAACACCGGGGAGCTGTTTTTT. The full variable domain, with the rest looked up from reference TRBV5-1 and TRBJ2-2, is KAGVTQTPRYLIKTRGQQVTLSCSPISGHRSVSWYQQTPGQGLQFLFEYFSETQRNKGNFPGRFSGRQFSNSRSEMNVSTLELGDSALYLCASSPRTSGFNTGELFFGEGSRLTVL.

The V call is TRBV7-9, the J call TRBJ2-7, with 7 positions matching TRBD1. CDR1 SEHNR and CDR2 FQNEAQ come from the germline V gene (reference sequence). The trim removed 5 bases at V and 3 bases at J, leaving 7 bases unmatched. CDR3 length equals 14 residues. The CDR3 DNA follows: TGTGCCAGCAGCCGGGACAGCCAAAGCTACGAGCAGTACTTC. It yields the protein CASSRDSQSYEQYF.

This chain links TRBV5-4 with TRBJ1-6; a weak D match, TRBD1 (5 bases). The germline CDR1 and CDR2 sequences are SGHNT and YYREEE (reference sequence). The CDR3 runs 14 residues. The V end was cut by 1 base, the J end by 7 bases, with 9 bases between. CDR3: CASSLSGGNSPLHF. The CDR3 DNA follows: TGTGCCAGCAGCTTGAGCGGGGGAAATTCACCCCTCCACTTT.

The chain uses TRBV23-1 and TRBJ2-1; the D is unclear. TRBV23-1 qualifies as an ORF whose function is uncertain. V was trimmed by 4 bases and J by 8 bases, leaving 12 bases between them. There are 13 residues in the CDR3. The CDR3 protein is CASSPNRIDEQFF. CDR3 coding DNA: TGCGCCAGCAGTCCTAATCGTATCGATGAGCAGTTCTTC.

This CDR3 reads CASRTSGTGHQPQHF. CDR3 bases: TGTGCCAGCAGGACCTCGGGGACAGGCCATCAGCCCCAGCATTTT. V gene TRBV6-5 combines with J gene TRBJ1-5, with TRBD1 matching 8 bases. The CDR3 covers 15 residues. Trimming took 6 bases from V and 5 from J; bases not matched to a gene: 9. Germline CDR1 and CDR2: MNHEY and SVGAGI.

This clone showed up just a few times. V gene TRBV10-1 combines with J gene TRBJ2-7; D remains unclear. CDR3 length: 13 amino acids. Germline V gene lookup returns CDR1 WNHNN and CDR2 SYGVQD (reference sequence). With 3 bases removed from V and 4 bases from J, the gap between germline ends came to 10 bases. The CDR3 DNA is TGCGCCAGCAGTGACTCTGCCCCGTACGAGCAGTACTTC. Encoded protein: CASSDSAPYEQYF.

The genes are TRBV4-1 and TRBJ2-1; 9 bases align to TRBD1. The CDR3 loop spans 17 amino acids. V lost 0 bases and J lost 1; bases outside the gene matches: 4. Germline CDR1 and CDR2: MGHRA and YSYEKL. In DNA form, the CDR3 reads TGCGCCAGCAGCCAAGATACGGGGACAGGGTCCTACAATGAGCAGTTCTTC. Translating gives CASSQDTGTGSYNEQFF.

On this clone itself: In the same sample, other DNA sequences code for this CDR3. The V gene is TRBV20-1, the J gene TRBJ2-7; perhaps TRBD2 as D (5 bases). Deletions cut 3 bases from V and 4 bases from J, with 7 bases between. This CDR3 has 11 amino acids. The germline CDR1 and CDR2 sequences are DFQATT and SNEGSKA (reference sequence). The CDR3 DNA reads as TGCAGTGCTAGGGGCGGGTACGAGCAGTACTTC. This sequence encodes CSARGGYEQYF.

In this sample, this clone turned up once. This sequence joins TRBV4-2 and TRBJ2-3, with 11 bases matching TRBD2. The CDR3 is 17 amino acids. The V segment lost 3 bases and the J segment 2 bases; nucleotides outside the gene matches: 7. Germline V CDR1 and CDR2: LGHNA, YNFKEQ. The CDR3 region has the DNA TGTGCCAGCAGCCAGACGGCGACTAGCGGGGACACAGATACGCAGTATTTT. Amino acid sequence: CASSQTATSGDTDTQYF.

The chain has TRBV2 and TRBJ2-7; possible D gene TRBD1, 5 bases. The CDR3 loop spans 14 amino acids. Germline CDR1 reads SNHLY; CDR2 reads FYNNEI. Trimming shortened V by 2 bases and J by 4 bases, and 12 bases separated the two germline ends. The CDR3 region is CASSERGREYEQYF. The CDR3 region has the DNA TGTGCCAGCAGTGAAAGGGGAAGGGAATACGAGCAGTACTTC. Filled out from reference TRBV2 and TRBJ2-7, the complete variable domain reads EPEVTQTPSHQVTQMGQEVILRCVPISNHLYFYWYRQILGQKVEFLVSFYNNEISEKSEIFDDQFSVERPDGSNFTLKIRSTKLEDSAMYFCASSERGREYEQYFGPGTRLTVT.

The V gene is TRBV7-2, the J gene TRBJ2-7; 11 bases align to TRBD1. V was pared by 8 bases and J by 7 bases, with 4 bases of the junction left unmatched. CDR1 SGHTA and CDR2 FQGNSA come from the germline V gene. The CDR3 spans 12 residues. CDR3 nucleotides: TGTGCCAGCGATCGGGACAGGGGGGAGCAGTACTTC. Translating gives CASDRDRGEQYF.

The chain links TRBV5-1 to TRBJ2-3, with TRBD1 matching over 11 bases. CDR3 length: 15 amino acids. Trimming cost V 4 bases and J 4 bases; bases outside gene matches: 5. The germline V gene encodes CDR1 SGHRS and CDR2 YFSETQ. The CDR3 DNA reads TGCGCCAGCAGCCGCGGGGACAGGGGGGCAGATACGCAGTATTTT. Amino acids: CASSRGDRGADTQYF.

The gene calls are TRBV29-1 and TRBJ1-3, with unresolved D. In germline, CDR1 is SQVTM, CDR2 ANQGSEA. The CDR3 consists of 13 residues. Trimming pared 3 bases from V and 3 bases from J, leaving 9 bases between. DNA of the CDR3: TGCAGCGTTGACCCCGACGGTGGAAACACCATATATTTT. Translation: CSVDPDGGNTIYF.

This sequence joins TRBV5-1 and TRBJ2-1; tentatively, D is TRBD2 (5 bases). CDR1 is SGHRS, CDR2 YFSETQ, per germline. V lost 0 bases and J lost 10, with 14 bases in between. CDR3 length: 14 amino acids. The CDR3 DNA sequence: TGCGCCAGCAGCTTGGGAGAGGGTTGGGTCGAGCAGTTCTTC. Amino acids: CASSLGEGWVEQFF.

The chain uses TRBV15 and TRBJ2-3; 7 nucleotides line up with TRBD1. V lost 7 bases, J lost 0 bases, and 1 base stayed unmatched. In germline, CDR1 is LNHNV, CDR2 YYDKDF (reference sequence). The CDR3 has 13 amino acids. CDR3 sequence (DNA): TGTGCCACCAAGACAGGGAGCACAGATACGCAGTATTTT. Translating gives CATKTGSTDTQYF.